This entry concerns a single T cell receptor beta chain. Antigen specificity is unknown. The data were taken from a study of circulating tumor DNA in untreated peripheral T-cell lymphoma. Whole-study findings and limits: In about four fifths of patients, tumor-specific clonotypes were identified.

Losses at the gene ends were 3 bases for V and 4 bases for J; bases not matched to a gene: 10. Germline-derived CDR1 and CDR2 are GTSNPN and SVGIG (reference sequence). There are 15 residues in the CDR3. This tumor tissue came from a pretreatment baseline collection. Libraries were prepared by immunoSEQ multiplex PCR; TCRdb keeps only in-frame clonotypes and omits some of them. The sample lists roughly 10,000 clones; roughly 85% were seen once. V and J are TRBV30 and TRBJ2-3, with 7 nucleotides matching TRBD1. Input material: tumor tissue. The sequence derives from a human donor with peripheral T-cell lymphoma. The CDR3 reads CAWRRQGGIADTQYF. The CDR3 DNA follows: TGTGCCTGGAGGCGACAGGGTGGCATTGCAGATACGCAGTATTTT.